This T cell receptor beta chain was identified during a study of beta chain features in type 1 diabetes. Expressed TCRB transcripts got sequenced, as all isolated RNA was reverse transcribed. Sequenced by immunoSEQ multiplex PCR; TCRdb stores in-frame clones only, minus some. The sample includes just over 450,000 clones, around 30% of them seen just once. This CDR3 is 14 amino acids long. CDR1 and CDR2 (germline): MDHEN, SYDVKM. The V segment lost 6 bases and the J segment 7 bases; nucleotides outside the gene matches: 11. V and J are TRBV28 and TRBJ2-7; 8 positions match TRBD2. The sample consisted of naive CD4+ T cells from blood. The sequence was collected from a man aged 18 to 35 in good health. The CDR3 bases are TGTGCCAGCAGCACCGCCCAGCGGGAGATTGAGCAGTACTTC. This codes for CASSTAQREIEQYF. The full variable domain, its missing parts supplied by reference TRBV28 and TRBJ2-7, is DVKVTQSSRYLVKRTGEKVFLECVQDMDHENMFWYRQDPGLGLRLIYFSYDVKMKEKGDIPEGYSVSREKKERFSLILESASTNQTSMYLCASSTAQREIEQYFGPGTRLTVT.